The 28 T cell receptor beta chains reported below all come from one sample, sequenced in a study of cytomegalovirus exposure and HLA in healthy donors. Produced via immunoSEQ multiplex PCR; TCRdb's table is partial and in-frame only. The sample contains 70,000 to 85,000 clones, roughly 94% of which appear only once. The material sequenced was PBMCs. These receptors all stem from a woman between 18 and 29 years old in good health and CMV-seropositive.

This clone showed up just once. This chain links TRBV5-8 with TRBJ1-5; a possible D gene is TRBD1 (5 bases). Trimming pared 3 bases from V and 12 bases from J, leaving 13 bases between. The germline V gene has CDR1 SGHTS and CDR2 YDEGEE. The length of the CDR3 is 12 residues. Here the CDR3 DNA reads TGTGCCAGCAGCTGGCCCCTGGGGCGCCAGCATTTT. Translating gives CASSWPLGRQHF.

The chain uses TRBV14 and TRBJ1-2, with a possible D match to TRBD1 (5 bases). V shed 4 bases and J shed 8 bases, with 23 bases lying between them. CDR3 length equals 16 residues. Germline V lookup: CDR1 SGHDN, CDR2 FVKESK. The CDR3 sequence: CASSPRPSLNSGGYTF. CDR3 in DNA: TGTGCCAGCAGCCCTCGCCCCAGTCTCAATTCAGGGGGCTACACCTTC.

This chain joins TRBV6-1 and TRBJ2-7, with TRBD2 matching 11 bases. V was pared by 4 bases and J by 0 bases, with 5 bases of the junction left unmatched. This CDR3 has 16 amino acids. Germline values: CDR1 MNHNS, CDR2 SASEGT. The CDR3 DNA follows: TGTGCCAGCAGTGCCGAGACTAGCGGGAACTCCTACGAGCAGTACTTC. This translates into CASSAETSGNSYEQYF.

The V call is TRBV7-9, the J call TRBJ2-2; tentatively, D is TRBD2 (6 bases). Germline V gene data show CDR1 as SEHNR and CDR2 as FQNEAQ (reference sequence). V shed 6 bases and J shed 6 bases, with 17 bases lying between them. This CDR3 region has 15 residues. CDR3 in DNA: TGTGCCAGCAGTCGAACCGGGACTCCTTCCGGGGAGCTGTTTTTT. Residues: CASSRTGTPSGELFF.

The chain combines TRBV10-1 with TRBJ2-3, with D perhaps TRBD2 (5 bases). Trimming cost V 6 bases and J 1 base, with 17 bases left between them. The CDR3 runs 16 residues. The germline gives CDR1 WNHNN, CDR2 SYGVQD (reference sequence). CDR3 bases: TGCGCCAGCAGCGGGGAAGACAACACCCGCACAGATACGCAGTATTTT. Its translation: CASSGEDNTRTDTQYF.

V is TRBV5-6 and J is TRBJ1-4; D is unresolved. The CDR3 totals 14 residues. The V gene's germline CDR1 is SGHDT and CDR2 YYEEEE. Deletions cut 1 base from V and 6 bases from J, with 10 bases between. The CDR3 DNA sequence: TGTGCCAGCAGCTTGTTAGAACGGGATGAAAAACTGTTTTTT. It yields the protein CASSLLERDEKLFF.

A few counts support this clone. The V gene is TRBV6-5, the J gene TRBJ2-7; a weak D match, TRBD1 (5 bases). The CDR3 is 16 residues long. Germline loops: CDR1 MNHEY, CDR2 SVGAGI. Trimming shortened V by 2 bases and J by 6 bases, and 20 bases separated the two germline ends. This chain's CDR3 is CASSYGGMDKGSEQYF. The DNA for the CDR3 is TGTGCCAGCAGTTACGGCGGCATGGACAAAGGTTCCGAGCAGTACTTC.

V is TRBV9 and J is TRBJ2-5, with a weak D call TRBD2 (7 bases). The CDR3 is 14 residues long. Germline CDR1 reads SGDLS; CDR2 reads YYNGEE. Trimming removed 6 bases from V and 4 bases from J, with 16 bases in between. CDR3 loop: CASTRGGNRETQYF. In DNA, the CDR3 is TGTGCCAGCACTAGGGGGGGTAACCGAGAGACCCAGTACTTC.

The V gene is TRBV7-9, the J gene TRBJ2-1, with 7 bases that match TRBD2. This CDR3 contains 15 residues. CDR1 is SEHNR, CDR2 FQNEAQ, per germline (reference sequence). V lost 1 base to trimming and J lost 10 bases; unmatched junction nucleotides: 10. The CDR3 region has the DNA TGTGCCAGCAGCTTAGTCGGGGGGACCGTGCAGGAGCAGTTCTTC. This gives the protein CASSLVGGTVQEQFF.

This rearrangement joins TRBV9 to TRBJ1-4, with D perhaps matching TRBD1 (6 bases). V shed 3 bases and J shed 0 bases, with 9 bases lying between them. The CDR3 loop spans 15 amino acids. Germline V CDR1 and CDR2: SGDLS, YYNGEE. CDR3 residues: CASSARQATNEKLFF. CDR3 DNA sequence: TGTGCCAGCAGCGCGCGACAGGCAACTAATGAAAAACTGTTTTTT.

The genes are TRBV5-6 and TRBJ2-7; weak D call: TRBD2 (5 bases). CDR3 length: 13 residues. Germline CDR1 is SGHDT and CDR2 is YYEEEE. Trimming cost V 4 bases and J 2 bases, with 10 bases left between them. Here the CDR3 reads CASSVYGTYEQYF. In DNA, the CDR3 is TGTGCCAGCAGCGTATACGGGACCTACGAGCAGTACTTC.

This chain joins TRBV7-9 and TRBJ1-4; D is unresolved. Trimming cost V 5 bases and J 2 bases, with 9 bases left between them. Germline assignment: CDR1 SEHNR and CDR2 FQNEAQ (reference sequence). This CDR3 has 14 amino acids. CDR3: CASSDGRTNEKLFF. The CDR3 DNA follows: TGTGCCAGCAGCGACGGGAGGACTAATGAAAAACTGTTTTTT. Combining the CDR3 with reference TRBV7-9 and TRBJ1-4 gives the whole variable domain DTGVSQNPRHKITKRGQNVTFRCDPISEHNRLYWYRQTLGQGPEFLTYFQNEAQLEKSRLLSDRFSAERPKGSFSTLEIQRTEQGDSAMYLCASSDGRTNEKLFFGSGTQLSVL.

The chain carries TRBV19 and TRBJ2-3, with TRBD1 matching 9 bases. V lost 5 bases to trimming and J lost 2 bases; unmatched junction nucleotides: 5. The CDR3 extends over 15 amino acids. In germline, CDR1 is LNHDA, CDR2 SQIVND (reference sequence). The CDR3 here is CASSQGQGLTDTQYF. The CDR3, as DNA: TGTGCCAGTAGTCAAGGACAGGGGCTCACAGATACGCAGTATTTT.

The rearrangement links TRBV19 to TRBJ1-2, with TRBD1 as a possible D gene (5 bases). V shed 11 bases and J shed 8 bases, with 27 bases lying between them. From germline, CDR1 is LNHDA and CDR2 SQIVND (reference sequence). The CDR3 consists of 15 residues. The CDR3 coding sequence is TGTGCCTCGAAGACGACCAGGGATCGCCTCGGAGGCTACACCTTC. Translation gives CASKTTRDRLGGYTF.

This chain connects TRBV5-5 to TRBJ2-5; D might be TRBD2 (7 bases). V was pared by 4 bases and J by 5 bases, with 12 bases between. Germline-derived CDR1 and CDR2 are SGHKS and YYEKEE (reference sequence). The CDR3 length is 13 residues. The CDR3 bases are TGTGCCAGCAGCGACCGGGGGGCCGAGACCCAGTACTTC. As protein: CASSDRGAETQYF.

This clone is a singleton in its sample. The chain carries TRBV7-2 and TRBJ1-2; D not resolved. V was shortened by 2 bases and J by 3 bases, with 10 bases between the two germline ends. The germline V gene has CDR1 SGHTA and CDR2 FQGNSA. The length of the CDR3 is 14 residues. CDR3 region: CASSLYPSYYGYTF. DNA for the CDR3: TGTGCCAGCAGCTTATACCCCAGTTACTATGGCTACACCTTC.

This clone has only one observation. The genes are TRBV6-4 and TRBJ2-3; perhaps TRBD2 as D (6 bases). V was trimmed by 2 bases and J by 0 bases, leaving 12 bases between them. CDR3 length: 16 residues. CDR1 and CDR2 from the germline V gene are MRHNA and SNTAGT. The CDR3 DNA follows: TGTGCCAGCAGTGACAGGTACCGGGAGAGCACAGATACGCAGTATTTT. Protein sequence: CASSDRYRESTDTQYF.

The chain links TRBV5-5 to TRBJ2-2; 15 nucleotides agree with TRBD2. This CDR3 region has 18 residues. Germline CDR1 is SGHKS and CDR2 is YYEKEE (reference sequence). The V and J ends lost 0 bases and 7 bases, in that order; junction bases with no gene match: 7. The CDR3 sequence is CASSLAPGLAGGFGELFF. The CDR3 DNA reads as TGTGCCAGCAGCTTGGCCCCGGGACTAGCGGGAGGATTCGGGGAGCTGTTTTTT.

This rearrangement joins TRBV2 to TRBJ2-1, with 10 positions matching TRBD2. V shed 7 bases, J shed 5 bases, and the junction held 8 bases outside the gene matches. This CDR3 contains 15 residues. Per germline, CDR1 SNHLY and CDR2 FYNNEI. In DNA form, the CDR3 reads TGTGCCAGCATTTTGACTAGCGGGCAAAACAATGAGCAGTTCTTC. Protein: CASILTSGQNNEQFF.

J is TRBJ1-4 and V is TRBV9, with 10 bases that match TRBD1. Trimming at V came to 2 bases and at J to 7 bases, leaving 5 bases not matched to a gene. This CDR3 is built from 15 residues. Germline V gene lookup returns CDR1 SGDLS and CDR2 YYNGEE. The chain's CDR3 is CASSVDRGQGEKLFF. As DNA, the CDR3 is TGTGCCAGCAGCGTCGACAGGGGGCAGGGTGAAAAACTGTTTTTT.

The rearrangement uses TRBV7-2 and TRBJ1-5; 7 bases are shared with TRBD1. The germline gives CDR1 SGHTA, CDR2 FQGNSA. CDR3 length equals 16 residues. V lost 5 bases, J lost 0 bases, and 7 bases stayed unmatched. CDR3 bases: TGTGCCAGCAGCGAAGGGGGCAGCTATAGCAATCAGCCCCAGCATTTT. Translating it yields CASSEGGSYSNQPQHF.

This clone was seen a handful of times. V gene TRBV18 combines with J gene TRBJ2-5, with D maybe TRBD1 (5 bases). CDR1 and CDR2 (germline): KGHSH, LQKENI. The CDR3 is made up of 16 amino acids. V was cut by 5 bases and J by 0 bases, with 16 bases left in between. CDR3 sequence (DNA): TGTGCCAGCTCATTCCGACAGTCGACGTACCAAGAGACCCAGTACTTC. Amino acid sequence: CASSFRQSTYQETQYF.

This chain links TRBV27 with TRBJ2-4, with 9 bases matching TRBD2. Germline CDR1 is MNHEY and CDR2 is SMNVEV (reference sequence). This CDR3 is built from 13 residues. Trimming took 6 bases from V and 9 from J; bases not matched to a gene: 6. CDR3 sequence: CASRRTSEGIQYF. In nucleotides, the CDR3 is TGTGCCAGCAGGCGGACTAGCGAGGGCATTCAGTACTTC.

The rearrangement uses TRBV6-5 and TRBJ1-1; 9 nucleotides agree with TRBD1. The CDR3 is made up of 16 amino acids. The V gene end was trimmed by 2 bases and the J gene end by 2 bases; junction bases not matched to a gene: 6. Germline V gene lookup returns CDR1 MNHEY and CDR2 SVGAGI. CDR3 residues: CASSYGDRETNTEAFF. Written as DNA, the CDR3 is TGTGCCAGCAGTTACGGGGACAGGGAAACTAACACTGAAGCTTTCTTT.

This sequence joins TRBV9 and TRBJ2-5; 8 bases line up with TRBD2. Germline V lookup: CDR1 SGDLS, CDR2 YYNGEE. V lost 4 bases and J lost 4; bases outside the gene matches: 9. The CDR3 runs 15 residues. As DNA, the CDR3 is TGTGCCAGCAGCTCGGGAGGGGGGGGCGGAGAGACCCAGTACTTC. It encodes CASSSGGGGGETQYF. Based on the CDR3 plus reference TRBV9 and TRBJ2-5, the full variable domain is DSGVTQTPKHLITATGQRVTLRCSPRSGDLSVYWYQQSLDQGLQFLIQYYNGEERAKGNILERFSAQQFPDLHSELNLSSLELGDSALYFCASSSGGGGGETQYFGPGTRLLVL.

V is TRBV9 and J is TRBJ2-3, with 10 bases matching TRBD2. Germline V lookup: CDR1 SGDLS, CDR2 YYNGEE. The CDR3 is made up of 16 amino acids. The V gene end was trimmed by 0 bases and the J gene end by 5 bases; junction bases not matched to a gene: 6. The DNA of the CDR3 is TGTGCCAGCAGCGTAGATCCAGCGGGGGGGCAAGATACGCAGTATTTT. This translates into CASSVDPAGGQDTQYF. Combining the CDR3 with reference TRBV9 and TRBJ2-3 gives the whole variable domain DSGVTQTPKHLITATGQRVTLRCSPRSGDLSVYWYQQSLDQGLQFLIQYYNGEERAKGNILERFSAQQFPDLHSELNLSSLELGDSALYFCASSVDPAGGQDTQYFGPGTRLTVL.

The chain uses TRBV7-8 and TRBJ2-3; 12 bases line up with TRBD2. CDR3 length: 17 amino acids. The V gene end was trimmed by 4 bases and the J gene end by 6 bases; junction bases not matched to a gene: 11. The germline CDR1 and CDR2 sequences are SGHVS and FQNEAQ. CDR3 nucleotides: TGTGCCAGCAGCTCGGGACTAGCGGGTCCTCGTGGGGATACGCAGTATTTT. Its protein is CASSSGLAGPRGDTQYF.

The V call is TRBV4-2, the J call TRBJ2-1; D gene ambiguous. V lost 1 base and J lost 10, with 14 bases in between. The CDR3 sequence is 14 residues long. The germline V gene encodes CDR1 LGHNA and CDR2 YNFKEQ. CDR3 nucleotide sequence: TGTGCCAGCAGCCAAGGCGCCTCACCACGGGAGCAGTTCTTC. It translates to CASSQGASPREQFF.